One and the same sample provided the 28 T cell receptor beta chains below, sequenced in a study of T-cell memory formation after mild COVID-19. TCRdb passed the 5' RACE reads through MiXCR, listing each CDR3 protein once. The sample has 45,000 to 50,000 distinct CDR3 sequences, over 6.5% seen once. Sequenced sample: PBMCs or a T cell subset sorted from them (not recorded which). The receptors come from a man aged 18 to 29 who had mild COVID-19 (a few samples of this study predate the infection). Cell type and time point are not known.

This clonotype was detected ten times or more. The rearrangement uses TRBV7-9 and TRBJ2-7; D unclear. Germline-derived CDR1 and CDR2 are SEHNR and FQNEAQ (reference sequence). V lost 5 bases, J lost 0 bases, and 11 bases lay in between. The length of the CDR3 is 14 residues. CDR3: CASSQDRSSYEQYF. In nucleotides, the CDR3 is TGTGCCAGCAGCCAGGACCGGTCCTCCTACGAGCAGTACTTC.

The V gene is TRBV5-6, the J gene TRBJ1-2, with 7 bases aligning to TRBD1. Germline lookup yields CDR1 SGHDT and CDR2 YYEEEE. J was trimmed by 7 bases and V by 5 bases; bases with no gene match: 2. The CDR3 has 11 amino acids. CDR3 loop: CASREGAGYTF. CDR3 nucleotide sequence: TGTGCCAGCAGGGAGGGGGCTGGCTACACCTTC.

This clonotype was found a few times. The rearrangement joins TRBV7-8 to TRBJ1-4; D remains ambiguous. In germline, CDR1 is SGHVS, CDR2 FQNEAQ. V lost 3 bases and J lost 7, with 12 bases in between. This CDR3 region has 14 residues. The CDR3 DNA sequence: TGTGCCAGCAGCTTGGCATTCGGGGTTGAAAAACTGTTTTTT. It yields the protein CASSLAFGVEKLFF.

The chain links TRBV20-1 to TRBJ1-1; TRBD1 matches 8 bases. The ends lost 1 base at V and 2 bases at J; junction bases unmatched: 9. Looked up from germline, CDR1 is DFQATT and CDR2 is SNEGSKA (reference sequence). This CDR3 region has 16 residues. CDR3 residues: CSARVGQGRTNTEAFF. The DNA of the CDR3 is TGCAGTGCTAGAGTCGGACAGGGTCGGACTAACACTGAAGCTTTCTTT.

This clonotype showed up many times. J is TRBJ2-5 and V is TRBV24-1, with 9 bases aligning to TRBD1. V was pared by 4 bases and J by 4 bases, with 6 bases of the junction left unmatched. The CDR3 totals 15 residues. Per germline, CDR1 KGHDR and CDR2 SFDVKD. The CDR3 DNA sequence: TGTGCCACCAGTGACCCCGGACAGGGGTCAGAGACCCAGTACTTC. Translated: CATSDPGQGSETQYF.

This clonotype came up a few times. The chain carries TRBV6-5 and TRBJ2-5; 8 nucleotides match TRBD1. With 6 bases clipped from V and 2 bases from J, the junction kept 8 bases outside the gene matches. This CDR3 comprises 15 residues. CDR1 is MNHEY, CDR2 SVGAGI, per germline. The CDR3 sequence is CASSPTRDRQETQYF. The DNA for the CDR3 is TGTGCCAGCAGCCCCACTCGGGACAGGCAAGAGACCCAGTACTTC.

This clonotype occurred many times. The DNA for the CDR3 is TGTGCCAGCAGCTTAGACTCGTGGGCAGATACGCAGTATTTT. It translates to CASSLDSWADTQYF. This chain links TRBV7-9 with TRBJ2-3, with D hard to call. The CDR3 covers 14 residues. Germline values: CDR1 SEHNR, CDR2 FQNEAQ (reference sequence). V dropped 1 base and J dropped 4 bases, with 9 bases sitting between them.

This clonotype was counted many times. J is TRBJ2-3 and V is TRBV9; perhaps D is TRBD1 or TRBD2 (5 bases each). V dropped 4 bases and J dropped 4 bases, with 13 bases sitting between them. CDR3 length: 14 residues. The germline gives CDR1 SGDLS, CDR2 YYNGEE. This chain's CDR3 is CASSLSGTSDTQYF. The DNA of the CDR3 is TGTGCCAGCAGCCTATCCGGGACCTCAGATACGCAGTATTTT.

The chain combines TRBV7-2 with TRBJ2-3; perhaps D is TRBD1 or TRBD2 (5 bases each). CDR3 length: 15 amino acids. The ends were cut back, 5 bases at V and 2 bases at J, with 14 bases in the middle. Germline V CDR1 and CDR2: SGHTA, FQGNSA. The CDR3 spells CASSRGAGVTDTQYF. The CDR3 DNA sequence: TGTGCCAGCAGCCGAGGGGCAGGCGTCACAGATACGCAGTATTTT. Filled out from reference TRBV7-2 and TRBJ2-3, the complete variable domain reads GAGVSQSPSNKVTEKGKDVELRCDPISGHTALYWYRQSLGQGLEFLIYFQGNSAPDKSGLPSDRFSAERTGGSVSTLTIQRTQQEDSAVYLCASSRGAGVTDTQYFGPGTRLTVL.

The chain couples TRBV7-2 to TRBJ1-2, with 11 bases identical to TRBD1. The CDR3 totals 16 residues. J was trimmed by 7 bases and V by 7 bases; bases with no gene match: 14. Germline loops: CDR1 SGHTA, CDR2 FQGNSA. Here the CDR3 reads CASTAGPGTGGSGYTF. The CDR3 DNA reads as TGTGCCAGCACCGCGGGCCCCGGGACAGGGGGTTCTGGCTACACCTTC.

The chain links TRBV5-1 to TRBJ2-3, with 10 positions matching TRBD2. The ends lost 4 bases at V and 0 bases at J; junction bases unmatched: 8. CDR3 length: 17 amino acids. Germline CDR1 SGHRS, CDR2 YFSETQ. This CDR3 reads CASSPDGLAASTDTQYF. DNA for the CDR3: TGCGCCAGCAGCCCGGATGGACTAGCGGCTAGCACAGATACGCAGTATTTT.

This clonotype was detected many times. This sequence joins TRBV15 and TRBJ2-3, with TRBD2 identical over 8 bases. CDR1 is LNHNV, CDR2 YYDKDF, per germline (reference sequence). V shed 3 bases and J 3 bases; nucleotides not matched to a gene: 2. The CDR3 spans 14 residues. The CDR3 protein is CATSSGGGTDTQYF. Written as DNA, the CDR3 is TGTGCCACCAGCAGCGGGGGGGGGACAGATACGCAGTATTTT.

At least ten counts were recorded for this clonotype. This chain joins TRBV5-1 and TRBJ2-1; 12 nucleotides agree with TRBD2. There are 18 residues in the CDR3. Germline V lookup: CDR1 SGHRS, CDR2 YFSETQ. Trimming took 0 bases from V and 1 from J; bases not matched to a gene: 5. The CDR3 DNA reads as TGCGCCAGCAGCTTGGGACTAGCGGGGGCTCGTTCCTACAATGAGCAGTTCTTC. Translation gives CASSLGLAGARSYNEQFF.

This clonotype came up a few times. The V call is TRBV5-1, the J call TRBJ1-4; D is possibly TRBD1 (5 bases). V gave up 2 bases and J gave up 6 bases, with 17 bases separating them. The CDR3 is 16 amino acids. CDR1 SGHRS and CDR2 YFSETQ come from the germline V gene. CDR3 DNA: TGCGCCAGCAGCTTAACGAACGAGAGGGGAGATGAAAAACTGTTTTTT. It specifies CASSLTNERGDEKLFF.

The chain carries TRBV12-3 or TRBV12-4 and TRBJ1-3; D possibly corresponds to TRBD1 (5 bases). V lost 5 bases and J 0 bases, leaving 11 bases between the germline ends. This CDR3 contains 15 residues. The CDR3 loop is CASSSPRDSGNTIYF. The CDR3 DNA sequence: TGTGCCAGCAGTAGTCCCAGGGACTCTGGAAACACCATATATTTT.

The sample holds many counts of this clonotype. The chain links TRBV7-9 to TRBJ1-1; 9 bases are a match to TRBD1. J lost 3 bases, V lost 3 bases, and 2 bases had no gene match. CDR3 length: 14 residues. Germline CDR1 is SEHNR and CDR2 is FQNEAQ (reference sequence). The CDR3 region has the DNA TGTGCCAGCAGCTTGTGGGACAGGGACACTGAAGCTTTCTTT. Encoded protein: CASSLWDRDTEAFF.

This clonotype was recorded at least ten times. This chain links TRBV28 with TRBJ2-7; 9 positions match TRBD2. With V trimmed by 6 bases and J by 9 bases, 18 bases remained unmatched. The CDR3 is made up of 16 amino acids. Germline V gene lookup returns CDR1 MDHEN and CDR2 SYDVKM. As DNA, the CDR3 is TGTGCCAGCAGCTCCATCGTAGCGGGGGAGCCTCCACCGCAGTACGTC. Translated, it gives CASSSIVAGEPPPQYV.

The rearrangement links TRBV10-3 to TRBJ2-5, with D possibly called TRBD1 or TRBD2 (5 bases each). Per germline, CDR1 ENHRY and CDR2 SYGVKD. The CDR3 contains 13 residues. Trimming removed 7 bases from V and 5 bases from J, with 14 bases in between. The CDR3 coding sequence is TGTGCCATCAAAGGGACCACGGAGGAGACCCAGTACTTC. Translation: CAIKGTTEETQYF.

V and J are TRBV4-2 and TRBJ2-5, with a tentative D call TRBD2 (7 bases). This CDR3 has 15 amino acids. V was trimmed by 1 base and J by 3 bases, leaving 12 bases between them. Per germline, CDR1 LGHNA and CDR2 YNFKEQ. The CDR3 sequence is CASSQAGGREETQYF. The CDR3 DNA sequence: TGTGCCAGCAGCCAAGCGGGGGGCAGGGAAGAGACCCAGTACTTC.

This clonotype showed up many times. V usage is TRBV6-5 and J usage is TRBJ2-6; no reliable D call. The V and J ends lost 0 bases and 4 bases respectively, with 4 bases between them. Germline-derived CDR1 and CDR2 are MNHEY and SVGAGI. The CDR3 is 14 residues long. The CDR3 DNA follows: TGTGCCAGCAGTTACTCCCAGGGGGCCAACGTCCTGACTTTC. Its translation: CASSYSQGANVLTF.

The chain uses TRBV7-3 and TRBJ2-3; tentative D call: TRBD1 (5 bases). Germline V gene lookup returns CDR1 SGHTA and CDR2 FQGTGA. V was pared by 5 bases and J by 0 bases, with 9 bases between. The length of the CDR3 is 14 residues. DNA of the CDR3: TGTGCCAGCAGCCAGGGTGGGAGCACAGATACGCAGTATTTT. Its translation is CASSQGGSTDTQYF.

V is TRBV7-2 and J is TRBJ1-2; 7 bases line up with TRBD1. CDR1 is SGHTA, CDR2 FQGNSA, per germline. Trimming removed 2 bases from V and 4 bases from J; junction bases left unmatched: 1. The CDR3 has 13 amino acids. CDR3 sequence (DNA): TGTGCCAGCAGCTTAAGGGACAGCTATGGCTACACCTTC. This gives the protein CASSLRDSYGYTF.

This chain connects TRBV7-9 to TRBJ2-5; D may correspond to TRBD1 or TRBD2 (5 bases each). The V gene lost 3 bases and the J gene lost 3 bases, with 17 bases spanning the gap. Germline V gene data show CDR1 as SEHNR and CDR2 as FQNEAQ (reference sequence). The CDR3 is 16 amino acids. The CDR3 here is CASSFGATDGEETQYF. In DNA, the CDR3 is TGTGCCAGCAGCTTCGGGGCGACGGACGGGGAAGAGACCCAGTACTTC.

A few counts support this clonotype. The junction differs from germline at one of its ends, possibly a read error. This chain joins TRBV7-7 and TRBJ2-5, with D perhaps matching TRBD2 (5 bases). The CDR3 is made up of 16 amino acids. Germline-derived CDR1 and CDR2 are SSHAT and FNYEAQ (reference sequence). The CDR3 DNA reads TGTGCTAGCAGCCCGAGGTTTAGCGCGTCACAAGAGACCCAGTACTTC. Amino acid sequence: CASSPRFSASQETQYF. Full variable domain (rest looked up from reference TRBV7-7 and TRBJ2-5): GAGVSQSPRYKVTKRGQDVTLRCDPISSHATLYWYQQALGQGPEFLTYFNYEAQPDKSGLPSDRFSAERPEGSISTLTIQRTEQRDSAMYRCASSPRFSASQETQYFGPGTRLLVL.

This clonotype was counted only a few times. This chain joins TRBV7-2 and TRBJ1-2; D not certain. In germline, CDR1 is SGHTA, CDR2 FQGNSA. The CDR3 is made up of 13 amino acids. V dropped 5 bases and J dropped 3 bases, with 10 bases sitting between them. As DNA, the CDR3 is TGTGCCAGCAGCCCCTCTGGCGACTATGGCTACACCTTC. The encoded protein is CASSPSGDYGYTF.

This clonotype was seen only a few times. J is TRBJ2-4 and V is TRBV5-1; D is possibly TRBD1 or TRBD2 (5 bases each). The CDR3 runs 14 residues. Trimming pared 0 bases from V and 8 bases from J, leaving 12 bases between. Germline CDR1 and CDR2: SGHRS and YFSETQ. As DNA, the CDR3 is TGCGCCAGCAGCTTGGTAGGGCAGGGAGACATTCAGTACTTC. This codes for CASSLVGQGDIQYF.

In this sample, this clonotype turned up a few times. The chain employs TRBV10-3 and TRBJ2-3; no firm D call. The germline gives CDR1 ENHRY, CDR2 SYGVKD. The CDR3 length is 12 residues. V shed 0 bases and J shed 4 bases, with 2 bases lying between them. CDR3 sequence: CAISESADTQYF. The CDR3 DNA reads as TGTGCCATCAGTGAGTCGGCAGATACGCAGTATTTT.

The chain is built from TRBV4-3 and TRBJ1-2, with D unresolved. The CDR3 is made up of 16 amino acids. V was trimmed by 5 bases and J by 3 bases, leaving 19 bases between them. Germline V lookup: CDR1 LGHNA, CDR2 YSLEER. The CDR3 DNA is TGCGCCAGCAGCTCCTTGATTGGGTCGTCGGACTATGGCTACACCTTC. Protein sequence: CASSSLIGSSDYGYTF.